The 16 T cell receptor beta chains below all came from one sample that was sequenced in a study of T cell clonotyping in hematopoietic cell transplantation. The time point: recipient sample about 28 days before transplant, after cytoreduction. Data came from immunoSEQ multiplex PCR; TCRdb stores just in-frame clones and leaves some out. The table has 20,000 to 30,000 clones, more than 65% seen once. The sample here was peripheral blood mononuclear cells, taken before stem cell transplant. The receptors here all came from an older woman with acute myeloid leukemia. Some clones in this sample may be carry-over from other donors' samples.

This rearrangement joins TRBV7-2 to TRBJ2-7, with 8 bases that match TRBD2. Germline V lookup: CDR1 SGHTA, CDR2 FQGNSA. V trimming: 5 bases; J trimming: 1 base; junction bases outside the gene matches: 7. The CDR3 covers 15 residues. CDR3 region: CASSILSGGSYEQYF. The CDR3 DNA is TGTGCCAGCAGCATCCTGAGCGGGGGTTCCTACGAGCAGTACTTC.

The chain combines TRBV6-6 with TRBJ1-5, with D unresolved. CDR1 and CDR2 (germline): MNHNY, SVGAGI (reference sequence). There are 14 residues in the CDR3. Trimming took off 2 bases at V and 4 bases at J, with 9 bases between the two ends. As DNA, the CDR3 is TGTGCCAGCAGTTACAATCCGATTAATCAGCCCCAGCATTTT. Its translation: CASSYNPINQPQHF.

The chain employs TRBV25-1 and TRBJ1-1; 9 nucleotides align to TRBD1. This CDR3 is built from 15 residues. Germline V gives CDR1 MGHDK, CDR2 SYGVNS. Losses at the gene ends were 5 bases for V and 4 bases for J; bases not matched to a gene: 8. CDR3 amino acids: CASSTPGQGRTEAFF. DNA of the CDR3: TGTGCCAGCAGTACACCGGGACAGGGTCGCACTGAAGCTTTCTTT.

The gene calls are TRBV5-1 and TRBJ2-3; D is ambiguous. Germline V gives CDR1 SGHRS, CDR2 YFSETQ. There are 14 residues in the CDR3. The V end lost 0 bases, the J end lost 4 bases, and 9 bases lay between the germline ends. CDR3 nucleotides: TGCGCCAGCAGCTTGGGACAAACGGCAGATACGCAGTATTTT. It is translated as CASSLGQTADTQYF.

The chain has TRBV19 and TRBJ2-7, with unresolved D. The CDR3 runs to 14 residues. V was trimmed by 1 base and J by 2 bases, leaving 9 bases between them. The germline CDR1 and CDR2 sequences are LNHDA and SQIVND (reference sequence). The DNA for the CDR3 is TGTGCCAGTAGTATAGGAGGCTTAACCTACGAGCAGTACTTC. Translating gives CASSIGGLTYEQYF.

The chain has TRBV14 and TRBJ2-7; 9 bases agree with TRBD1. This CDR3 comprises 15 residues. In germline, CDR1 is SGHDN, CDR2 FVKESK. J was trimmed by 4 bases and V by 4 bases; bases with no gene match: 8. This CDR3 is CASSRSGQGPYEQYF. The CDR3 nucleotides read TGTGCCAGCAGCCGTTCTGGACAGGGGCCTTACGAGCAGTACTTC.

The J gene is TRBJ1-5, the V gene TRBV6-5; perhaps TRBD1 as D (5 bases). Germline V gives CDR1 MNHEY, CDR2 SVGAGI. The CDR3 covers 15 residues. V lost 0 bases to trimming and J lost 4 bases, with 10 bases between them. This CDR3 reads CASSYSGETNQPQHF. In DNA form, the CDR3 reads TGTGCCAGCAGTTACTCGGGGGAGACTAATCAGCCCCAGCATTTT.

The chain links TRBV7-2 to TRBJ2-1, with 12 positions matching TRBD2. The V and J ends lost 7 bases and 12 bases, in that order; junction bases with no gene match: 16. Per the germline V gene, CDR1 is SGHTA and CDR2 is FQGNSA. The CDR3 has 16 residues. In DNA form, the CDR3 reads TGTGCCAGCACCCAAGGGCCTAGCGGGGGGGCGCATGGGCAGTTCTTC. Its protein is CASTQGPSGGAHGQFF.

The chain couples TRBV6-5 to TRBJ2-1; D might be TRBD1 (5 bases). The CDR3 extends over 13 amino acids. Trimming took off 6 bases at V and 3 bases at J, with 9 bases between the two ends. Germline V gene data show CDR1 as MNHEY and CDR2 as SVGAGI. The chain's CDR3 is CASSSDSYNEQFF. As DNA, the CDR3 is TGTGCCAGCAGCTCTGACAGCTACAATGAGCAGTTCTTC.

This chain links TRBV11-2 with TRBJ2-1; D possibly uses TRBD1 or TRBD2 (5 bases each). The CDR3 covers 14 residues. Deletions cut 7 bases from V and 9 bases from J, with 19 bases between. Germline V gives CDR1 SGHAT, CDR2 FQNNGV. In nucleotides, the CDR3 is TGTGCCAGCAACCCGGAGGCAGGGTGGGGTGAGCAGTTCTTC. This encodes CASNPEAGWGEQFF.

The V call is TRBV2, the J call TRBJ1-2; 8 nucleotides agree with TRBD1. In germline, CDR1 is SNHLY, CDR2 FYNNEI. Germline trimming cut 7 bases from V and 3 bases from J; bases unmatched to any gene: 7. This CDR3 comprises 14 residues. The CDR3, as DNA: TGTGCCAGCAACCCAAGACAGGGGTACTATGGCTACACCTTC. This gives the protein CASNPRQGYYGYTF.

This sequence joins TRBV4-1 and TRBJ2-5; 8 positions agree with TRBD2. Losses at the gene ends were 4 bases for V and 4 bases for J; bases not matched to a gene: 11. Germline CDR1 is MGHRA and CDR2 is YSYEKL. The CDR3 is made up of 16 amino acids. This CDR3 reads CASSPPGERERETQYF. CDR3 in DNA: TGCGCCAGCAGCCCCCCAGGAGAGCGGGAGAGAGAGACCCAGTACTTC.

The rearrangement joins TRBV4-1 to TRBJ1-6; 10 nucleotides line up with TRBD1. V lost 1 base and J lost 7; bases outside the gene matches: 1. The CDR3 is made up of 15 amino acids. Germline V CDR1 and CDR2: MGHRA, YSYEKL. This CDR3 is CASSQGQGANSPLHF. In DNA, the CDR3 is TGCGCCAGCAGCCAAGGACAGGGGGCCAATTCACCCCTCCACTTT.

The chain employs TRBV7-2 and TRBJ1-5; the match to TRBD1 covers 7 bases. CDR1 and CDR2 (germline): SGHTA, FQGNSA. V shed 1 base and J 3 bases; nucleotides not matched to a gene: 6. This CDR3 has 16 residues. The CDR3 protein is CASSLVATGYNQPQHF. The CDR3 DNA follows: TGTGCCAGCAGCTTAGTGGCGACAGGGTACAATCAGCCCCAGCATTTT.

The DNA for the CDR3 is TGTGCCAGTAGTGTACAGGGGGCGCCGGGCGGAAAACTGTTTTTT. As protein: CASSVQGAPGGKLFF. The chain recombines TRBV19 with TRBJ1-4; 9 bases align to TRBD1. This CDR3 spans 15 amino acids. Germline V gene lookup returns CDR1 LNHDA and CDR2 SQIVND (reference sequence). Unmatched junction bases numbered 11, after V lost 5 bases and J lost 10 bases.

The chain uses TRBV2 and TRBJ1-5, with D possibly matching TRBD1 (5 bases). CDR3 length: 14 residues. Germline lookup yields CDR1 SNHLY and CDR2 FYNNEI. Trimming shortened V by 6 bases and J by 0 bases, and 9 bases separated the two germline ends. The CDR3 nucleotides read TGTGCCAGCAGCGGGGGGGATAGCAATCAGCCCCAGCATTTT. This codes for CASSGGDSNQPQHF.